This T cell receptor beta chain stems from a study of beta chain features in type 1 diabetes. Points from the study as a whole: Diminished insertions and augmented deletions at VDJ junctions characterized type 1 diabetes patients.

The entirety of the isolated RNA underwent reverse transcription, so expressed TCRB transcripts were sequenced. Method: immunoSEQ multiplex PCR; TCRdb's copy keeps in-frame clones and lacks some. The profile shows approximately 200,000 clones, roughly 9.6% of them singletons. Via the markers CD45RO/CCR7/CD25/CD127/CD95/CD27, stem cell-like memory, regulatory, central memory and naive CD4+ cells were sorted. Details on this clone: Its matching antigen is unknown.

The V gene lost 6 bases and the J gene lost 6 bases, with 18 bases spanning the gap. Germline-derived CDR1 and CDR2 are MNHEY and SVGAGI. The CDR3 spans 14 residues. The sequence was obtained from a woman aged 18-29 years in good health. Sequenced: naive CD4+ T cells from blood. This rearrangement joins TRBV6-5 to TRBJ2-7; tentatively, D is TRBD2 (6 bases). The CDR3, as DNA: TGTGCCAGCAGCCTTGCGGGATTGAATGGCGAGCAGTACTTC. Translation gives CASSLAGLNGEQYF.